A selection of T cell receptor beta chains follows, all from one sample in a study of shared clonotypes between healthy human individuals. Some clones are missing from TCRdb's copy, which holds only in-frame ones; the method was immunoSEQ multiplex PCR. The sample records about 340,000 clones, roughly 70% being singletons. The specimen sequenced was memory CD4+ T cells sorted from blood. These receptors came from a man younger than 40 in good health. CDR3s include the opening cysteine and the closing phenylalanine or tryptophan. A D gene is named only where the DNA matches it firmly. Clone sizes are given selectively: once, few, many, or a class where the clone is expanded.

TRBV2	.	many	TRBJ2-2	TGTGCCAGCAGTGAGGTCCAGGGGTCCGGGGAGCTGTTTTTT	CASSEVQGSGELFF
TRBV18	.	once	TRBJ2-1	TGTGCCAGCCTCCACTCACGCGGCAATGGCGAGCAGTTCTTC	CASLHSRGNGEQFF
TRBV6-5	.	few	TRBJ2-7	TGTGCCAGCAGCAACGACGGTCGATTCTACGAGCAGTACTTC	CASSNDGRFYEQYF
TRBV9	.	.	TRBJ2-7	TGTGCCAGCAGCCTTTCGGGGGTATTGACCTTC	CASSLSGVLTF
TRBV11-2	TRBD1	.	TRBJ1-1	TGTGCCACCCGACCGACCAGGGGGGGGGACACTGAAGCTTTCTTT	CATRPTRGGDTEAFF
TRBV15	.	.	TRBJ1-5	TGTGCCACCAGCAGAGAAGGGATGGATCAGCCCCAGCATTTT	CATSREGMDQPQHF
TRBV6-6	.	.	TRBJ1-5	TGTGCCAGCAGTTCCTCCGGGTTGGGGGCTAGTCAGCCCCAGCATTTT	CASSSSGLGASQPQHF
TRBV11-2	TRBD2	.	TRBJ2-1	TGTGCCAGCAGCCCCCGGGTGGCGGGAGCCAACAATGAGCAGTTCTTC	CASSPRVAGANNEQFF
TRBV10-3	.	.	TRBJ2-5	TGTGCCATCAGTGAGCCAGGGGTTGAGACCCAGTACTTC	CAISEPGVETQYF
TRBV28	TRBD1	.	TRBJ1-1	TGTGCCAGCATCAAACAGGGGGCGCGGAACACTGAAGCTTTCTTT	CASIKQGARNTEAFF
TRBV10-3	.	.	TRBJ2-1	TGTGCCATCAGTGAGTCGGGGGGCGGGAGCTCCTACAATGAGCAGTTCTTC	CAISESGGGSSYNEQFF
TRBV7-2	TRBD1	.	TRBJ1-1	TGTGCCAGCAGCTATGGGACAGGGGGCAAGGCTTTCTTT	CASSYGTGGKAFF
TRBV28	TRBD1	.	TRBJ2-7	TGTGCCAGCAGTTTATCTGCAGGGGGCGGGACCTACGAGCAGTACTTC	CASSLSAGGGTYEQYF
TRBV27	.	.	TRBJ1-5	TGTGCCAGCAGTTTTTCCAGGGGTAATCAGCCCCAGCATTTT	CASSFSRGNQPQHF
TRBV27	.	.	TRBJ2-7	TGTGCCAGCAGTAGTGCTCAGGGGACCTACGAGCAGTACTTC	CASSSAQGTYEQYF
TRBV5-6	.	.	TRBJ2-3	TGTGCCAGCAGCCCCACCCTGCCCACAGATACGCAGTATTTT	CASSPTLPTDTQYF
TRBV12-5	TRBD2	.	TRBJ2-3	TGTGCTAGTGGTTCCGGGACTACCCACGTAGATACGCAGTATTTT	CASGSGTTHVDTQYF
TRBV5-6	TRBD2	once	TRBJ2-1	TGTGCCAGCAGCTTGCGGGGAGGGCGTGATAATGAGCAGTTCTTC	CASSLRGGRDNEQFF
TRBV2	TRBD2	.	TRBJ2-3	TGTGCCAGCAGTGACTTGAAGCGGGGGCCCACAGATACGCAGTATTTT	CASSDLKRGPTDTQYF
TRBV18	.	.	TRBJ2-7	TGTGCCAGCTCGGTACAGGTTTCCTACGAGCAGTACTTC	CASSVQVSYEQYF
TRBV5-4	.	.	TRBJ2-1	TGTGCCAGCAGCTTGGTGGGGGGAGGTCTGTTCTTC	CASSLVGGGLFF
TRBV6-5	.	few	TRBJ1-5	TGTGCCAGCAGTTACTCATCGTGGGGTCGTGGCCAGCCCCAGCATTTT	CASSYSSWGRGQPQHF
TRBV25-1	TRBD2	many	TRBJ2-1	TGTGCCAGCAGTGATGACGGGAGGGCCTTGTTGCACAATGAGCAGTTCTTC	CASSDDGRALLHNEQFF
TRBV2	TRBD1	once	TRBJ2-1	TGTGCCAGCAGCGTACCGGGACAGAGCTCGAATGAGCAGTTCTTC	CASSVPGQSSNEQFF
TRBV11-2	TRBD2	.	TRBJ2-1	TGTGCCAGCAGCTTAGGGACTAGCGGGTATGGTGAGCAGTTCTTC	CASSLGTSGYGEQFF
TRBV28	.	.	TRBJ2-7	TGTGCCAGCAGTCCCGGGACGGAGATTGCGTACGAGCAGTACTTC	CASSPGTEIAYEQYF
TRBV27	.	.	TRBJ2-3	TGTGCCAGCAGCCGACTAGGGAACACAGATACGCAGTATTTT	CASSRLGNTDTQYF
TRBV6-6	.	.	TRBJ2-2	TGTGCCAGCTGTCAATCAGGGACCACCGGGGAGCTGTTTTTT	CASCQSGTTGELFF
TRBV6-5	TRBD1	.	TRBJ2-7	TGTGCCAGCAGTGCCCTCTGGGACAGTTTCTACGAGCAGTACTTC	CASSALWDSFYEQYF